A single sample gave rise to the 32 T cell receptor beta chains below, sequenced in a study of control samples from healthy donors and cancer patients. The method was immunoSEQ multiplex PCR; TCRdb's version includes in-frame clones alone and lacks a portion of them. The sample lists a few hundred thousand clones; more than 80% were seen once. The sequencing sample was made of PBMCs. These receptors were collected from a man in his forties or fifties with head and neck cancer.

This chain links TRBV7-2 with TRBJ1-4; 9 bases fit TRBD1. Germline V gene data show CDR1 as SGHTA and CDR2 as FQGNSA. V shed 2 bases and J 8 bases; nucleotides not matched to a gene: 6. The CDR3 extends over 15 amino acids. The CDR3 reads CASSLLGQGQEKLFF. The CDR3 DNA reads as TGTGCCAGCAGCTTATTGGGACAGGGACAAGAAAAACTGTTTTTT.

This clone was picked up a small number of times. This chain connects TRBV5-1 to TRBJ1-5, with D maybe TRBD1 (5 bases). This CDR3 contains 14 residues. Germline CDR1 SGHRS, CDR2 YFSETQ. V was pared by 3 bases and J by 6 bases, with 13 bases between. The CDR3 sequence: CASSSTGGAQPQHF. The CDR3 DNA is TGCGCCAGCAGCTCTACAGGAGGGGCTCAGCCCCAGCATTTT.

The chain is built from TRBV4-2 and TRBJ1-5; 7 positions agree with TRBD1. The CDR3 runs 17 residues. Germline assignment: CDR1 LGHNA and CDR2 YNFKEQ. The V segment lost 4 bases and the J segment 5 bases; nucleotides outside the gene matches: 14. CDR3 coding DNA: TGTGCCAGCAGCCGAGGGGATGGACAGGTTGGGGATCAGCCCCAGCATTTT. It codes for CASSRGDGQVGDQPQHF.

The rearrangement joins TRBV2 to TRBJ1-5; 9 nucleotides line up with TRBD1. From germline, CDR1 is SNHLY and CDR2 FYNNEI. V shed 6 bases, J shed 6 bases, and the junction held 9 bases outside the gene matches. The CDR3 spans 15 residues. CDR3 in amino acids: CASSAGQGKGQPQHF. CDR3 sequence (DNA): TGTGCCAGCAGCGCGGGACAGGGTAAGGGTCAGCCCCAGCATTTT.

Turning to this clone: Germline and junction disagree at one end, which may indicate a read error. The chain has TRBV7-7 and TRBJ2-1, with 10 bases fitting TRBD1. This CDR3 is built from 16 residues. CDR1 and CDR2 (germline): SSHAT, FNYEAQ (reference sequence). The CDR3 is CASSLQGTGDWNEQFF. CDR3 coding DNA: TGTGCTAGCAGCTTACAGGGGACAGGGGACTGGAATGAGCAGTTCTTC.

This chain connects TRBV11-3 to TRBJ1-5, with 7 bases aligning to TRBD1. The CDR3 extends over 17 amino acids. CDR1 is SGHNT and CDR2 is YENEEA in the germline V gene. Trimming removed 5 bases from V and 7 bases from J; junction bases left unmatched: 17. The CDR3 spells CASSPPTGYRGRQPQHF. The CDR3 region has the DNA TGTGCCAGCAGCCCACCCACTGGCTACAGGGGAAGGCAGCCCCAGCATTTT.

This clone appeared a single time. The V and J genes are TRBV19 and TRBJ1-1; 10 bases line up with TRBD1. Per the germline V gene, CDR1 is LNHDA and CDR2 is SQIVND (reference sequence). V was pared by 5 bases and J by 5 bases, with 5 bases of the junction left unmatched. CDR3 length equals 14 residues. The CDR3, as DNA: TGTGCCAGTAGTGCGACAGGGGGCGGGACTGAAGCTTTCTTT. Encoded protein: CASSATGGGTEAFF. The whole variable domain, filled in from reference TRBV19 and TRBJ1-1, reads DGGITQSPKYLFRKEGQNVTLSCEQNLNHDAMYWYRQDPGQGLRLIYYSQIVNDFQKGDIAEGYSVSREKKESFPLTVTSAQKNPTAFYLCASSATGGGTEAFFGQGTRLTVV.

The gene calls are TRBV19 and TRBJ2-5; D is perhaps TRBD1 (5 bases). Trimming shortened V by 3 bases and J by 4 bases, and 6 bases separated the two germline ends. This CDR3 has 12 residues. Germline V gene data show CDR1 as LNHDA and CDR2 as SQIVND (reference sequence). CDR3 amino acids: CASSMGPETQYF. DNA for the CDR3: TGTGCCAGTAGTATGGGGCCAGAGACCCAGTACTTC.

CDR3 protein: CASSSGTVSYTF. As DNA, the CDR3 is TGTGCCAGCAGCTCCGGGACAGTGAGCTACACCTTC. This chain uses TRBV6-5 with TRBJ1-2; the match to TRBD1 covers 7 bases. The CDR3 runs to 12 residues. Losses at the gene ends were 6 bases for V and 9 bases for J; bases not matched to a gene: 7. Looked up from germline, CDR1 is MNHEY and CDR2 is SVGAGI.

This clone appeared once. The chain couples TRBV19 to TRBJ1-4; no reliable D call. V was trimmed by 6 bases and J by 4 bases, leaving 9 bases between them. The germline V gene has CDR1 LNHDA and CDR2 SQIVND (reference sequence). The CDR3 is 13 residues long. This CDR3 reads CASSGGYNEKLFF. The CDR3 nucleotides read TGTGCCAGTAGCGGAGGGTATAATGAAAAACTGTTTTTT.

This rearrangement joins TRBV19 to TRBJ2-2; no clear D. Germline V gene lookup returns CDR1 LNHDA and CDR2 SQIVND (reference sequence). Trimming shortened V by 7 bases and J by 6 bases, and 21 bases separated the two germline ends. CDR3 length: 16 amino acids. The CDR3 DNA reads TGTGCCAGTACCCGCTCCGACGCGGTGTCCCCCGGGGAGCTGTTTTTT. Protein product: CASTRSDAVSPGELFF.

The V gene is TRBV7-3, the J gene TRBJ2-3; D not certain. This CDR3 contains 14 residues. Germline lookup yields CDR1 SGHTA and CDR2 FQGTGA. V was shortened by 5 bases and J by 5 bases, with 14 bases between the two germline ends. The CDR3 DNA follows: TGTGCCAGCAGCCGGGCTTCCCGGGTAGATACGCAGTATTTT. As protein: CASSRASRVDTQYF.

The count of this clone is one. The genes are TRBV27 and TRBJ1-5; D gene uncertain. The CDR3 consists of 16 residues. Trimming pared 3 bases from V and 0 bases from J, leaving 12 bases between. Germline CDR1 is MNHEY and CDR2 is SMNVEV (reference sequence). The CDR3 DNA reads TGTGCCAGCAGTTTGAGGGCAAGCTATAGCAATCAGCCCCAGCATTTT. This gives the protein CASSLRASYSNQPQHF.

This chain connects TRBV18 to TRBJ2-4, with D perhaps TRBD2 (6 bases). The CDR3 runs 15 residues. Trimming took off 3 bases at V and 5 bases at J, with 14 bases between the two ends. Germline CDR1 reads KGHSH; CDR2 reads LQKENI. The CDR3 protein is CASSPTLGGENIQYF. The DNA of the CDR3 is TGTGCCAGCTCACCGACCTTGGGGGGAGAAAACATTCAGTACTTC. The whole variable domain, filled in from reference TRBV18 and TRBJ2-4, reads NAGVMQNPRHLVRRRGQEARLRCSPMKGHSHVYWYRQLPEEGLKFMVYLQKENIIDESGMPKERFSAEFPKEGPSILRIQQVVRGDSAAYFCASSPTLGGENIQYFGAGTRLSVL.

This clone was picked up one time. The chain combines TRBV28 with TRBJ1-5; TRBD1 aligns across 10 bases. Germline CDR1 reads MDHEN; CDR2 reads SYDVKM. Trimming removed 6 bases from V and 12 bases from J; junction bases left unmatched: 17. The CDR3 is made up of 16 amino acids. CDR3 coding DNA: TGTGCCAGCAGCCTAATCGACAGGGGGCTCCCAGTGCGCCAGCATTTT. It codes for CASSLIDRGLPVRQHF.

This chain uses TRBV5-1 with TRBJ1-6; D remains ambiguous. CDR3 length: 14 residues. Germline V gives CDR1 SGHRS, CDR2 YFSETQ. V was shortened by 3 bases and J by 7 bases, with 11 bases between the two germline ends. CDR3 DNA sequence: TGCGCCAGCAGCTCAACAGCCGGGAATTCACCCCTCCACTTT. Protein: CASSSTAGNSPLHF.

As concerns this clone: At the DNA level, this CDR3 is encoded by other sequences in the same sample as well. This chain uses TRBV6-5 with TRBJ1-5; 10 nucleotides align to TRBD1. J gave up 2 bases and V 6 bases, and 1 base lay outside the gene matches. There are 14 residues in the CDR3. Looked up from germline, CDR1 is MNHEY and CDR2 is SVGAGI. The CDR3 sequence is CASRGTGGNQPQHF. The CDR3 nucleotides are TGTGCCAGCAGAGGGACAGGGGGCAATCAGCCCCAGCATTTT.

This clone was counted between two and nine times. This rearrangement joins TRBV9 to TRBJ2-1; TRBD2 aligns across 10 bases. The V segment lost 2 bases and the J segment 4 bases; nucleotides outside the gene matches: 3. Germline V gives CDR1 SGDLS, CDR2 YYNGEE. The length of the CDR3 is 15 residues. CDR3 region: CASSVGTSAYNEQFF. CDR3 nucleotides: TGTGCCAGCAGCGTCGGGACTAGCGCTTACAATGAGCAGTTCTTC.

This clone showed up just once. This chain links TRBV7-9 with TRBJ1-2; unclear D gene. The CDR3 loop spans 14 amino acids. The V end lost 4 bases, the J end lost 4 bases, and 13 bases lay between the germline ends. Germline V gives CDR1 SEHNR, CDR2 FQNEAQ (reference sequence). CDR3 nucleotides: TGTGCCAGCAGCTCGGACGTAGGTCGCTATGGCTACACCTTC. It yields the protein CASSSDVGRYGYTF.

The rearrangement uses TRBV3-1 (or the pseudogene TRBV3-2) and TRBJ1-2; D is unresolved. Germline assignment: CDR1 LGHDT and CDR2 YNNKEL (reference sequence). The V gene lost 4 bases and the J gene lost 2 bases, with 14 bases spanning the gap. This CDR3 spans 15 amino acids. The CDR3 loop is CASSPLLRLNYGYTF. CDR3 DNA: TGTGCCAGCAGCCCCTTACTCAGGTTGAACTATGGCTACACCTTC.

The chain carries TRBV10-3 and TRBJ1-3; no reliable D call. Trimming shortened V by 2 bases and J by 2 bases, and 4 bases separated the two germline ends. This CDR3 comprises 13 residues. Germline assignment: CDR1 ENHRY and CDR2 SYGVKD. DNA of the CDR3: TGTGCCATCAGTGAGGGGACTGGAAACACCATATATTTT. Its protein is CAISEGTGNTIYF.

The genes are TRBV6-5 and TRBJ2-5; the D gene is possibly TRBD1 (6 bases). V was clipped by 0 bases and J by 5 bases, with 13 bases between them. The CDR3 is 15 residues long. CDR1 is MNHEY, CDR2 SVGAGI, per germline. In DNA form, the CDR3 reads TGTGCCAGCAGTTACTCACTGGGGGCCGGGGAGACCCAGTACTTC. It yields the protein CASSYSLGAGETQYF.

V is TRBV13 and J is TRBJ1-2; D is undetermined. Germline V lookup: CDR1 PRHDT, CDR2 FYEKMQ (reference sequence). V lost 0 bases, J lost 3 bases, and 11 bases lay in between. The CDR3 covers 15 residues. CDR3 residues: CASSLGSWADYGYTF. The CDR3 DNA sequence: TGTGCCAGCAGCTTAGGATCTTGGGCCGACTATGGCTACACCTTC. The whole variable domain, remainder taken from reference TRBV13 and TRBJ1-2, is AAGVIQSPRHLIKEKRETATLKCYPIPRHDTVYWYQQGPGQDPQFLISFYEKMQSDKGSIPDRFSAQQFSDYHSELNMSSLELGDSALYFCASSLGSWADYGYTFGSGTRLTVV.

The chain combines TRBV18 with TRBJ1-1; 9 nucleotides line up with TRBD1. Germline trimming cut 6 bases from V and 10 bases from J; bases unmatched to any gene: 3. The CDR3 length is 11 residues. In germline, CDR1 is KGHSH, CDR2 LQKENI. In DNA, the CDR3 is TGTGCCAGCTCCGGGACAGGGAGAGCTTTCTTT. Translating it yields CASSGTGRAFF.

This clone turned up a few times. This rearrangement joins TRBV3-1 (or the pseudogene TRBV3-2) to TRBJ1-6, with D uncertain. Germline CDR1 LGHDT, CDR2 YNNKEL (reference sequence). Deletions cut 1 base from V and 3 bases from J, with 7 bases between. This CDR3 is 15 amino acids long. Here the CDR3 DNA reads TGTGCCAGCAGCCAAGGCCAGAACTATAATTCACCCCTCCACTTT. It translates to CASSQGQNYNSPLHF.

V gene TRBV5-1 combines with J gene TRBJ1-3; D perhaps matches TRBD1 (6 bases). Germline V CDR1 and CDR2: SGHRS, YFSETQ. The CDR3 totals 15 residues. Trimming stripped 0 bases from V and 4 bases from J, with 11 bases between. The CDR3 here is CASSLAGGRGNTIYF. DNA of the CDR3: TGCGCCAGCAGCTTGGCTGGGGGGCGCGGAAACACCATATATTTT. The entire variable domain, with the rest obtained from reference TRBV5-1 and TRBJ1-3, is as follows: KAGVTQTPRYLIKTRGQQVTLSCSPISGHRSVSWYQQTPGQGLQFLFEYFSETQRNKGNFPGRFSGRQFSNSRSEMNVSTLELGDSALYLCASSLAGGRGNTIYFGEGSWLTVV.

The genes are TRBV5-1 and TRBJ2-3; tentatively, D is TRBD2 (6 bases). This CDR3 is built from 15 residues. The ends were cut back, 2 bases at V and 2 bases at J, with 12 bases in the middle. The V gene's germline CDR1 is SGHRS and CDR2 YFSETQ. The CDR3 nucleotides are TGCGCCAGCAGCTTAATCGGGACTTCCACAGATACGCAGTATTTT. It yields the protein CASSLIGTSTDTQYF.

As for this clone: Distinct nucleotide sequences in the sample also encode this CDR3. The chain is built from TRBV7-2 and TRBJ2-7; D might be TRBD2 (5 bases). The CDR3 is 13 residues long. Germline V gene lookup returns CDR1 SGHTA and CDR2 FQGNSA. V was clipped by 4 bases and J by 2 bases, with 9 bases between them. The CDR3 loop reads CASSSRGPYEQYF. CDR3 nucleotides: TGTGCCAGCAGCTCCCGGGGTCCCTACGAGCAGTACTTC.

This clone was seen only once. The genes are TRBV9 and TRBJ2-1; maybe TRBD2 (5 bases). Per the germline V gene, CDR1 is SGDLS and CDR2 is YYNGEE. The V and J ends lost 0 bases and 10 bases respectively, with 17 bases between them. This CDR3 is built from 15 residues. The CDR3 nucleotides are TGTGCCAGCAGCGTAGACCAGCGGACCCCGCCGGAGCAGTTCTTC. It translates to CASSVDQRTPPEQFF.

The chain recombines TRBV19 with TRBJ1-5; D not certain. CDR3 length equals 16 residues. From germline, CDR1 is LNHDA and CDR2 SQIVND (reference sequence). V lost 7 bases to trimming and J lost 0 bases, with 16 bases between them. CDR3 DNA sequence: TGTGCCAGTACTACCAGTGATGAGAGTAGCAATCAGCCCCAGCATTTT. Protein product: CASTTSDESSNQPQHF.

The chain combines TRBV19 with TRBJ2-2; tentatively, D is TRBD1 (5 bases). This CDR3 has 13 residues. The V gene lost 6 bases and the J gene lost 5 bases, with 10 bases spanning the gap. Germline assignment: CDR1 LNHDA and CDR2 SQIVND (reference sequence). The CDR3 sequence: CASSNRGTGELFF. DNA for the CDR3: TGTGCCAGTAGCAATAGGGGTACCGGGGAGCTGTTTTTT.

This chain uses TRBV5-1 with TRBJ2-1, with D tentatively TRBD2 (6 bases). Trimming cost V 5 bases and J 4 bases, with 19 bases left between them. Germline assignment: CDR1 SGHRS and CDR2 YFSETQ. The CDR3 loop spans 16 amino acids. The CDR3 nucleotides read TGCGCCAGCAGTCCCTGGGGGGTCAGGGATTACAATGAGCAGTTCTTC. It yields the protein CASSPWGVRDYNEQFF.